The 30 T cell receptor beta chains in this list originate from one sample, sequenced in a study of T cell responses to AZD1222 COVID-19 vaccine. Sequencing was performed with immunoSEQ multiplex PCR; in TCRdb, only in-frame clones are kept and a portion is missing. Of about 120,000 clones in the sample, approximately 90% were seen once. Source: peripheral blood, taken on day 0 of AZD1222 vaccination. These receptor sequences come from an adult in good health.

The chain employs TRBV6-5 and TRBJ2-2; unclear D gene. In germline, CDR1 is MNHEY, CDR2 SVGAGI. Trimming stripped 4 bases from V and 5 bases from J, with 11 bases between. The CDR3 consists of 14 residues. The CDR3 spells CASSSLRLTGELFF. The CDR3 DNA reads TGTGCCAGCAGTTCCTTACGGCTGACCGGGGAGCTGTTTTTT.

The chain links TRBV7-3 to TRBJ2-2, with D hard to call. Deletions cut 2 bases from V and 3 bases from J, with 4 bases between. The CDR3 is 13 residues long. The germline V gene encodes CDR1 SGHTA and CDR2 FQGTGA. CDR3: CASSLQDTGELFF. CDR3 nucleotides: TGTGCCAGCAGCTTACAGGACACCGGGGAGCTGTTTTTT.

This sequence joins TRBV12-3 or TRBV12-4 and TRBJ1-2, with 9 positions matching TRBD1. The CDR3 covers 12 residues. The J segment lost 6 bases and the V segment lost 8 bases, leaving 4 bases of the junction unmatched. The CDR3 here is CASGTGTHGYTF. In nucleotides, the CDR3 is TGTGCCAGCGGGACAGGGACCCATGGCTACACCTTC.

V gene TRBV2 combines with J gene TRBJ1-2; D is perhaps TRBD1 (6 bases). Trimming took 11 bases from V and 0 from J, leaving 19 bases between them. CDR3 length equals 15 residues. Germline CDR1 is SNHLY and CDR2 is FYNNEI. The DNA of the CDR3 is TGTGCCCGCCTGAGGGAGGGACATGCTAACTATGGCTACACCTTC. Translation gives CARLREGHANYGYTF.

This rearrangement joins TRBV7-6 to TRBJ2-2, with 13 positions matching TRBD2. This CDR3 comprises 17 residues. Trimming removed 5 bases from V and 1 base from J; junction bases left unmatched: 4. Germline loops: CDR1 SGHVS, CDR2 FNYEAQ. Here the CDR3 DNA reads TGTGCCAGCAGCCGACTAGCGGGGGGTTGGAACACCGGGGAGCTGTTTTTT. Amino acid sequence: CASSRLAGGWNTGELFF.

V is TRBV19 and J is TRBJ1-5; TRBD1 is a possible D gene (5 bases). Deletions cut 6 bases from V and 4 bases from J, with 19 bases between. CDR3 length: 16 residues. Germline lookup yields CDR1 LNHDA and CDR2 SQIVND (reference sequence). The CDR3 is CASRTVRGAGNQPQHF. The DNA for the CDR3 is TGTGCCAGTAGAACCGTACGAGGGGCCGGTAATCAGCCCCAGCATTTT.

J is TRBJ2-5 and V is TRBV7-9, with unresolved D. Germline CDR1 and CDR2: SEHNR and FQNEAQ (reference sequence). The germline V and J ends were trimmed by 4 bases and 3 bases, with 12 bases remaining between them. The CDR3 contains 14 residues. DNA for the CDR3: TGTGCCAGCAGCTCCCGGTCTACGGAAGAGACCCAGTACTTC. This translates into CASSSRSTEETQYF.

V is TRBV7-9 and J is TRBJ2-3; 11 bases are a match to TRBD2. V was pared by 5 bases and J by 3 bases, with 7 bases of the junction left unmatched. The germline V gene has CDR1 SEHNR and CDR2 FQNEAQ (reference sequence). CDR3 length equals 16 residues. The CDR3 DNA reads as TGTGCCAGCAGCCGAGCTAGCGGGGGGTATACAGATACGCAGTATTTT. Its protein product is CASSRASGGYTDTQYF.

The CDR3 DNA reads TGTGCCAGCAGCTCCAACGGGGGGGGCCAAGCAACCGTCACCGGGGAGCTGTTTTTT. Translating it yields CASSSNGGGQATVTGELFF. This chain uses TRBV7-9 with TRBJ2-2; TRBD2 matches 8 bases. The CDR3 loop spans 19 amino acids. Germline CDR1 and CDR2: SEHNR and FQNEAQ (reference sequence). With V trimmed by 4 bases and J by 4 bases, 17 bases remained unmatched.

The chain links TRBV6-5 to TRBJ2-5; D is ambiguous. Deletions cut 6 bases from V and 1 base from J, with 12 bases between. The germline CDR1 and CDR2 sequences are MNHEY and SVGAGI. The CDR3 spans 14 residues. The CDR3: CASRDWSTQETQYF. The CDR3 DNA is TGTGCCAGCAGAGATTGGAGTACCCAAGAGACCCAGTACTTC.

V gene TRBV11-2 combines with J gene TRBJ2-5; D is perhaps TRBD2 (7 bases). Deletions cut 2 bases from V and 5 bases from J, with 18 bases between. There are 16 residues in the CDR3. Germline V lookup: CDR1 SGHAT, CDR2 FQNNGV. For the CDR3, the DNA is TGTGCCAGCAGCTTACGAGGGGGGGGCTGGTCGGAGACCCAGTACTTC. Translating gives CASSLRGGGWSETQYF.

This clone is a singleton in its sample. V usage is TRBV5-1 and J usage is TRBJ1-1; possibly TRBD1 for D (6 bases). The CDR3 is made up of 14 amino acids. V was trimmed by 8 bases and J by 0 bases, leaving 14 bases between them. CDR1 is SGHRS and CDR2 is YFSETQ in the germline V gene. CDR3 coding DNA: TGCGCCAGTACCCGAGGACAGATGAACACTGAAGCTTTCTTT. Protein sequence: CASTRGQMNTEAFF.

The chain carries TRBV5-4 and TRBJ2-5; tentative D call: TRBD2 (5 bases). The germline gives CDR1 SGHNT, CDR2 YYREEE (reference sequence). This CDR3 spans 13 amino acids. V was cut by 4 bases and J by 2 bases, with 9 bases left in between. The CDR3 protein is CASSTLDQETQYF. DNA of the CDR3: TGTGCCAGCAGCACACTAGATCAAGAGACCCAGTACTTC.

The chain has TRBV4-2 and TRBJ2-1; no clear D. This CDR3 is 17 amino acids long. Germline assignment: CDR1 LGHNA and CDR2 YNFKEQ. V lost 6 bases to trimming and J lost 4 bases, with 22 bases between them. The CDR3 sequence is CASRHGELGYGYNEQFF. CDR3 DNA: TGTGCCAGCAGACATGGTGAATTGGGGTACGGATACAATGAGCAGTTCTTC.

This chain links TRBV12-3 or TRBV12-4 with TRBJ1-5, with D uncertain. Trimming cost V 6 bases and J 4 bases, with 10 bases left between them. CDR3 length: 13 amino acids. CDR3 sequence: CASRTTVNQPQHF. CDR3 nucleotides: TGTGCCAGCAGGACTACAGTTAATCAGCCCCAGCATTTT.

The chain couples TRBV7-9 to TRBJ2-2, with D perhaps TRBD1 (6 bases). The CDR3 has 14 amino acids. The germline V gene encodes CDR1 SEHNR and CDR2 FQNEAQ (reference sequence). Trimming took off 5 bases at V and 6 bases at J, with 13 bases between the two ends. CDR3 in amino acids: CASSTGQRPGELFF. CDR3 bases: TGTGCCAGCAGCACTGGACAGAGGCCCGGGGAGCTGTTTTTT. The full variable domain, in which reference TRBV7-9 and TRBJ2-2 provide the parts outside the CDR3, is DTGVSQNPRHKITKRGQNVTFRCDPISEHNRLYWYRQTLGQGPEFLTYFQNEAQLEKSRLLSDRFSAERPKGSFSTLEIQRTEQGDSAMYLCASSTGQRPGELFFGEGSRLTVL.

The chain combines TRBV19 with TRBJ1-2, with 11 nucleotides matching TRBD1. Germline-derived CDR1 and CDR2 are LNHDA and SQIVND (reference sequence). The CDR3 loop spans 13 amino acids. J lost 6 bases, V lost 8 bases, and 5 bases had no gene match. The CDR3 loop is CASGDRGVDGYTF. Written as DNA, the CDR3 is TGTGCCAGTGGGGACAGGGGGGTAGATGGCTACACCTTC. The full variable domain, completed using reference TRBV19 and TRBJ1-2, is DGGITQSPKYLFRKEGQNVTLSCEQNLNHDAMYWYRQDPGQGLRLIYYSQIVNDFQKGDIAEGYSVSREKKESFPLTVTSAQKNPTAFYLCASGDRGVDGYTFGSGTRLTVV.

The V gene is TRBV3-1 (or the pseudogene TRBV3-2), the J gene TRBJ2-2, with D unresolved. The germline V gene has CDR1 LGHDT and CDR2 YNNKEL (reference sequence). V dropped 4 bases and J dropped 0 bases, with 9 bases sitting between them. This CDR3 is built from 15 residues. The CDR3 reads CASSPQIANTGELFF. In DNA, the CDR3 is TGTGCCAGCAGCCCACAAATCGCGAACACCGGGGAGCTGTTTTTT.

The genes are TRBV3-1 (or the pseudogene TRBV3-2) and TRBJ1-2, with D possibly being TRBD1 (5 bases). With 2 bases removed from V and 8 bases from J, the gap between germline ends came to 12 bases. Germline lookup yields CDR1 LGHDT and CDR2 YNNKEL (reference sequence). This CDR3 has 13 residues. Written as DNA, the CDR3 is TGTGCCAGCAGCCAAACTCTTTGGGGCGGCTACACCTTC. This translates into CASSQTLWGGYTF.

The CDR3: CASRADNGNTIYF. The CDR3 DNA sequence: TGTGCCAGCAGGGCCGACAACGGAAACACCATATATTTT. The chain couples TRBV12-3 or TRBV12-4 to TRBJ1-3; D uncertain. This CDR3 spans 13 amino acids. Trimming left V 6 bases short and J 4 bases short, with 10 bases between.

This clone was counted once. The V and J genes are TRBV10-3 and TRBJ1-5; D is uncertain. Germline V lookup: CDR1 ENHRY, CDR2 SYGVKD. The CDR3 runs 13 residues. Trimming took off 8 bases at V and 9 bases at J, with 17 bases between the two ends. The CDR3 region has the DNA TGTGCCATCCAAAGGGCGCTTTTACGGCCCCAGCATTTT. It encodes CAIQRALLRPQHF.

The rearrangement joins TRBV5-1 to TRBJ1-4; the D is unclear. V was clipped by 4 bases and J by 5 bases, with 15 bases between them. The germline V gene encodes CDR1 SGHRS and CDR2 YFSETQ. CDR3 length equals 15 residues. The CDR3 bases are TGCGCCAGCAGCGACCACAGTTCACTAAATGAAAAACTGTTTTTT. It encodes CASSDHSSLNEKLFF.

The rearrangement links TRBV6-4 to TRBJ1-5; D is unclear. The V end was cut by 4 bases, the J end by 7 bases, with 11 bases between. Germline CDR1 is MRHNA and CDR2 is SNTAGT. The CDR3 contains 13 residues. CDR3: CASSGGLGQPQHF. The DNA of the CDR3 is TGTGCCAGCAGTGGAGGTCTTGGCCAGCCCCAGCATTTT.

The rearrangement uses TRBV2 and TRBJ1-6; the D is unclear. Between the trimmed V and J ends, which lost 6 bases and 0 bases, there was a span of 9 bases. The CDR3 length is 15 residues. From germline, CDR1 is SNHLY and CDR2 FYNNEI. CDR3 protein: CASRQQSSYNSPLHF. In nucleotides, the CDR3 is TGTGCCAGCAGACAGCAGAGCTCCTATAATTCACCCCTCCACTTT.

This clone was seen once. The CDR3 spells CASSLVGIQETQYF. CDR3 nucleotide sequence: TGCGCCAGCAGCTTGGTCGGGATCCAAGAGACCCAGTACTTC. The V gene is TRBV5-1, the J gene TRBJ2-5, with D perhaps matching TRBD2 (5 bases). The CDR3 covers 14 residues. Germline CDR1 is SGHRS and CDR2 is YFSETQ. Trimming took 0 bases from V and 1 from J, leaving 7 bases between them.

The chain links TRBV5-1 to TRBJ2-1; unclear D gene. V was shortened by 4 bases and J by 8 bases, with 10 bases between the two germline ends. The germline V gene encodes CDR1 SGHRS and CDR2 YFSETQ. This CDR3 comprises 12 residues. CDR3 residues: CASSLDFDEQFF. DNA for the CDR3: TGCGCCAGCAGCCTCGACTTTGATGAGCAGTTCTTC.

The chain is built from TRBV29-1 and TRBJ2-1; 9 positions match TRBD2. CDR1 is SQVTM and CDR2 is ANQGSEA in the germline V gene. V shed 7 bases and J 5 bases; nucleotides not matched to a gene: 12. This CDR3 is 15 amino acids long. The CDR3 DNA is TGCAGCGGGAAGGTCGGGAGCGGGGGGAACAATGAGCAGTTCTTC. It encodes CSGKVGSGGNNEQFF.

The CDR3 DNA reads as TGTGCCAGCAGTTACTCGAAGAACGGGGGCAGAAATGGCTACACCTTC. The encoded protein is CASSYSKNGGRNGYTF. The chain carries TRBV6-5 and TRBJ1-2; the D gene is possibly TRBD1 (6 bases). The V gene's germline CDR1 is MNHEY and CDR2 SVGAGI. V shed 0 bases and J shed 6 bases, with 17 bases lying between them. The CDR3 sequence is 16 residues long.

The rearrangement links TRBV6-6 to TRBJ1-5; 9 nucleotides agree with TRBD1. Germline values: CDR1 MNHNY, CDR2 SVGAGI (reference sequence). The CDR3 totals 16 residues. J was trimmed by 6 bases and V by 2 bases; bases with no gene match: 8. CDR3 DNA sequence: TGTGCCAGCAGTTACCCCGGGACAGGGAGAGGTCAGCCCCAGCATTTT. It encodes CASSYPGTGRGQPQHF.

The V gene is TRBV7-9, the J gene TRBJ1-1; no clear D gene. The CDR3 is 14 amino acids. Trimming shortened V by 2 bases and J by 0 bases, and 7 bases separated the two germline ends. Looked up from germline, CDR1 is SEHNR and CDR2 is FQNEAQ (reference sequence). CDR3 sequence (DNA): TGTGCCAGCAGCTTACTGGGCATGAACACTGAAGCTTTCTTT. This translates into CASSLLGMNTEAFF.